Given below is one T cell receptor beta chain in context. This entry is derived from a study of shared clonotypes between healthy human individuals. Germline CDR1 reads PRHDT; CDR2 reads FYEKMQ (reference sequence). CDR3 size: 13 residues. Trimming removed 7 bases from V and 2 bases from J, with 11 bases in between. At deep level, the assay was performed. Assay used: immunoSEQ multiplex PCR; TCRdb lists only in-frame clones, some missing. This sample has about 530,000 clones; 90% to 96% occur once, and the top ten carry approximately 0.062%. This TCR came from a woman aged 25 to 39 in good health. This rearrangement joins TRBV13 to TRBJ1-1, with a tentative D call TRBD1 (5 bases). Source material: naive CD4+ T cells sorted from blood. Subset defined: CD45RA+ positively selected. In DNA form, the CDR3 reads TGTGCCAGCATCCACCGGGACAACACTGAAGCTTTCTTT. As protein: CASIHRDNTEAFF.